This T cell receptor (beta chain) was profiled in a study of yellow fever vaccine responses in identical twins (dated by TCRdb to the late 2010s). Some background on the complete study: The study precisely tracked vaccine-responding T cell clones in identical twins.

Note on this clonotype: This receptor's antigen is unknown. Base qualities are not at hand, and no much larger clone is one base apart.

The method was RT-PCR. TCRdb lists the instrument as Illumina HiSeq 2500. Starting from the raw public reads, TCRdb applied fastp trimming at Q25, assembled clones with MiXCR and retained in-frame beta chains. Every entry covers one CDR3 protein and lists the most common genes and DNA from its rows. Counted in this sample were 30,000 to 35,000 distinct CDR3 sequences; 45% to 65% of them appeared once. Of the sample, roughly 4.7% falls within the top ten clones. The CDR3 runs 17 residues from the cysteine to the phenylalanine. CDR3 DNA is the only sequence kept; it has 51 bases, read in frame from the first base. CDR1 SGHAT and CDR2 FQDESV were looked up in the germline V gene (reference sequence). Ends trimmed: V by 4 bases, J by 4 bases; bases unmatched to a gene: 9. Summary of the overall study and its limitations: According to the authors, the vaccine-induced T cell response in identical twins seemed to be partly convergent and partly specific to each individual.

The chain is encoded by TRBV11-1 joined to TRBJ2-2, and 10 junctional nucleotides match TRBD1. The receptor's source is a woman aged 18-35 years who received the yellow fever vaccine. Donor details come from another sample of the same person, matched by shared clones. The sequences come from T cells from blood (PBMCs), unsorted or a sorted subset (not recorded which), collected before or after yellow fever vaccination (not recorded which). The CDR3 protein sequence reads: CASSSPLTGGPTGELFF. The base sequence is TGTGCCAGCAGCTCCCCATTGACAGGGGGCCCCACCGGGGAGCTGTTTTTT.